This T cell receptor (beta chain) comes out of a study of identifying expanded T cells in peripheral blood. The table came from immunoSEQ multiplex PCR; TCRdb's copy has only in-frame clones and leaves some out. The sample holds 60,000 or so clones; around 83% are singletons and the top ten take approximately 20%. Between the trimmed V and J ends, which lost 0 bases and 1 base, there was a span of 10 bases. CDR1 MNHNS and CDR2 SASEGT come from the germline V gene. CDR3 length: 17 residues. The clonotype originates from a person between 18 and 70 years old in good health. The gene calls are TRBV6-1 and TRBJ1-6; D perhaps matches TRBD1 (5 bases). Sequenced: blood. CDR3 amino acids: CASSEAGWGSYNSPLHF. The DNA of the CDR3 is TGTGCCAGCAGTGAAGCGGGCTGGGGGTCCTATAATTCACCCCTCCACTTT.